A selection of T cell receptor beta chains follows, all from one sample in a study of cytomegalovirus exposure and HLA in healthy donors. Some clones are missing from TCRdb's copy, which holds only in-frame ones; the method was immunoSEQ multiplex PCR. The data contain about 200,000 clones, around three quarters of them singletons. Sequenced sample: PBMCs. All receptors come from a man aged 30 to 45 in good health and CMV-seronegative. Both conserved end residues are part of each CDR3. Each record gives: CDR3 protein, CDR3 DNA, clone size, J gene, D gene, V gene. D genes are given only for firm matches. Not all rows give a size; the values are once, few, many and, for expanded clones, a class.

CDR3: CASSESTGYSPLHF
DNA: TGTGCCAGCAGCGAGTCGACAGGTTATTCACCCCTCCACTTT
size: once
J: TRBJ1-6
D: .
V: TRBV6-1

CDR3: CAISPTGGVTDTQYF
DNA: TGTGCCATCAGTCCCACAGGGGGCGTCACAGATACGCAGTATTTT
size: .
J: TRBJ2-3
D: TRBD1
V: TRBV10-3

CDR3: CASSEFGREYGYTF
DNA: TGTGCCAGCAGTGAATTCGGCAGGGAATATGGCTACACCTTC
size: .
J: TRBJ1-2
D: .
V: TRBV25-1

CDR3: CAWTPGPQETQYF
DNA: TGTGCCTGGACCCCGGGTCCTCAAGAGACCCAGTACTTC
size: few
J: TRBJ2-5
D: .
V: TRBV30

CDR3: CASSSRGLPNTGELFF
DNA: TGTGCCAGCAGTAGCCGGGGACTACCAAACACCGGGGAGCTGTTTTTT
size: .
J: TRBJ2-2
D: TRBD2
V: TRBV6-6

CDR3: CASSLMGRNEKLFF
DNA: TGTGCCAGCAGCCTGATGGGCAGGAATGAAAAACTGTTTTTT
size: .
J: TRBJ1-4
D: .
V: TRBV14

CDR3: CASSPTSGSTDTQYF
DNA: TGTGCCAGCAGCCCGACTAGCGGGAGCACAGATACGCAGTATTTT
size: .
J: TRBJ2-3
D: TRBD2
V: TRBV7-3

CDR3: CASTENTEAFF
DNA: TGTGCCAGTACAGAGAACACTGAAGCTTTCTTT
size: .
J: TRBJ1-1
D: .
V: TRBV6-4

CDR3: CASSQDRDSYNEQFF
DNA: TGCGCCAGCAGCCAAGATCGGGACTCCTACAATGAGCAGTTCTTC
size: .
J: TRBJ2-1
D: .
V: TRBV4-1

CDR3: CASSPGVVNTEAFF
DNA: TGTGCCAGCAGTCCAGGGGTTGTGAACACTGAAGCTTTCTTT
size: .
J: TRBJ1-1
D: .
V: TRBV6-6

CDR3: CASSGHGVSNQPQHF
DNA: TGTGCCAGCAGCGGACATGGGGTTAGCAATCAGCCCCAGCATTTT
size: .
J: TRBJ1-5
D: .
V: TRBV28

CDR3: CASKAGAGANVLTF
DNA: TGTGCCAGTAAAGCAGGGGCAGGGGCCAACGTCCTGACTTTC
size: .
J: TRBJ2-6
D: .
V: TRBV6-1

CDR3: CAWGQGTDTQYF
DNA: TGTGCCTGGGGACAAGGCACAGATACGCAGTATTTT
size: .
J: TRBJ2-3
D: .
V: TRBV30

CDR3: CASLTPFSGRAAVGELFF
DNA: TGTGCCAGCCTCACTCCTTTTAGCGGGAGGGCCGCGGTCGGGGAGCTGTTTTTT
size: .
J: TRBJ2-2
D: TRBD2
V: TRBV14

CDR3: CASSPQLAYEQYF
DNA: TGCGCCAGCAGCCCCCAACTGGCCTACGAGCAGTACTTC
size: .
J: TRBJ2-7
D: .
V: TRBV5-1

CDR3: CASSRTGGFEQYF
DNA: TGTGCCAGTAGTAGAACAGGGGGCTTCGAGCAGTACTTC
size: .
J: TRBJ2-7
D: TRBD1
V: TRBV19

CDR3: CASSRTSGDLGEQFF
DNA: TGCGCCAGCAGCCGGACTAGCGGAGACCTAGGTGAGCAGTTCTTC
size: once
J: TRBJ2-1
D: TRBD2
V: TRBV10-2

CDR3: CASSGEGGETQYF
DNA: TGTGCCAGCAGTGGGGAGGGAGGTGAGACCCAGTACTTC
size: .
J: TRBJ2-5
D: TRBD2
V: TRBV5-4

CDR3: CASGAGVNTGELFF
DNA: TGTGCCAGCGGGGCTGGTGTGAACACCGGGGAGCTGTTTTTT
size: .
J: TRBJ2-2
D: .
V: TRBV6-5

CDR3: CASSTRGGLDVEQYF
DNA: TGTGCCAGTAGTACTCGGGGGGGCCTAGACGTCGAGCAGTACTTC
size: .
J: TRBJ2-7
D: TRBD2
V: TRBV19

CDR3: CASSLPFRVGKYGYTF
DNA: TGTGCCAGCAGCTTGCCGTTCAGGGTTGGGAAATATGGCTACACCTTC
size: .
J: TRBJ1-2
D: .
V: TRBV5-8

CDR3: CASSLAGISYNEQFF
DNA: TGCGCCAGCAGCTTGGCAGGGATTTCCTACAATGAGCAGTTCTTC
size: .
J: TRBJ2-1
D: .
V: TRBV5-1

CDR3: CASRHEKYEQYF
DNA: TGTGCCAGCCGACACGAGAAGTACGAGCAGTACTTC
size: .
J: TRBJ2-7
D: .
V: TRBV14

CDR3: CASSEPGLADPGGDTKNIQYF
DNA: TGTGCCAGCAGTGAACCGGGACTAGCGGACCCTGGGGGGGATACCAAAAACATTCAGTACTTC
size: .
J: TRBJ2-4
D: TRBD2
V: TRBV2

CDR3: CASSPPTVLNTEAFF
DNA: TGTGCCAGCAGTCCCCCGACAGTTTTGAACACTGAAGCTTTCTTT
size: once
J: TRBJ1-1
D: .
V: TRBV6-5

CDR3: CASPLRILREGQYF
DNA: TGTGCCAGTCCCCTTCGGATTTTGCGGGAGGGGCAGTATTTT
size: .
J: TRBJ2-3
D: TRBD2
V: TRBV19

CDR3: CASSSLAGSVTDTQYF
DNA: TGTGCCAGCAGCTCCTTAGCGGGAAGTGTCACAGATACGCAGTATTTT
size: .
J: TRBJ2-3
D: TRBD2
V: TRBV14

CDR3: CASSAGGAVNYEQYF
DNA: TGTGCCAGCAGTGCGGGGGGGGCAGTGAATTACGAGCAGTACTTC
size: few
J: TRBJ2-7
D: TRBD2
V: TRBV6-5

CDR3: CASGFPSLTSGPSYEQYF
DNA: TGTGCTAGTGGCTTCCCCTCTTTGACTAGCGGGCCCTCCTACGAGCAGTACTTC
size: .
J: TRBJ2-7
D: TRBD2
V: TRBV12-5

CDR3: CASSVVSTSGHPNTPYNEQFF
DNA: TGTGCCAGCAGCGTAGTAAGTACTAGCGGGCATCCAAATACTCCCTACAATGAGCAGTTCTTC
size: few
J: TRBJ2-1
D: TRBD2
V: TRBV9

CDR3: CASSLGQMNTEAFF
DNA: TGTGCCAGCTCACTGGGACAGATGAACACTGAAGCTTTCTTT
size: .
J: TRBJ1-1
D: TRBD1
V: TRBV18

CDR3: CSDGGGGNYGYTF
DNA: TGCAGCGACGGAGGCGGTGGTAACTATGGCTACACCTTC
size: once
J: TRBJ1-2
D: .
V: TRBV29-1

CDR3: CASSNPGQYVNYGYTF
DNA: TGTGCCAGCAGCAACCCTGGACAGTACGTTAACTATGGCTACACCTTC
size: once
J: TRBJ1-2
D: .
V: TRBV28

CDR3: CASSFSGQGYNEQFF
DNA: TGTGCCAGCAGTTTCTCGGGACAGGGTTATAATGAGCAGTTCTTC
size: .
J: TRBJ2-1
D: TRBD1
V: TRBV28

CDR3: CSVKEGGGPRSSGANVLTF
DNA: TGCAGCGTTAAAGAGGGGGGGGGACCGAGGAGCTCTGGGGCCAACGTCCTGACTTTC
size: .
J: TRBJ2-6
D: .
V: TRBV29-1

CDR3: CASSLVFGPNTGELFF
DNA: TGTGCCAGCAGCTTAGTCTTCGGTCCGAACACCGGGGAGCTGTTTTTT
size: .
J: TRBJ2-2
D: .
V: TRBV11-2